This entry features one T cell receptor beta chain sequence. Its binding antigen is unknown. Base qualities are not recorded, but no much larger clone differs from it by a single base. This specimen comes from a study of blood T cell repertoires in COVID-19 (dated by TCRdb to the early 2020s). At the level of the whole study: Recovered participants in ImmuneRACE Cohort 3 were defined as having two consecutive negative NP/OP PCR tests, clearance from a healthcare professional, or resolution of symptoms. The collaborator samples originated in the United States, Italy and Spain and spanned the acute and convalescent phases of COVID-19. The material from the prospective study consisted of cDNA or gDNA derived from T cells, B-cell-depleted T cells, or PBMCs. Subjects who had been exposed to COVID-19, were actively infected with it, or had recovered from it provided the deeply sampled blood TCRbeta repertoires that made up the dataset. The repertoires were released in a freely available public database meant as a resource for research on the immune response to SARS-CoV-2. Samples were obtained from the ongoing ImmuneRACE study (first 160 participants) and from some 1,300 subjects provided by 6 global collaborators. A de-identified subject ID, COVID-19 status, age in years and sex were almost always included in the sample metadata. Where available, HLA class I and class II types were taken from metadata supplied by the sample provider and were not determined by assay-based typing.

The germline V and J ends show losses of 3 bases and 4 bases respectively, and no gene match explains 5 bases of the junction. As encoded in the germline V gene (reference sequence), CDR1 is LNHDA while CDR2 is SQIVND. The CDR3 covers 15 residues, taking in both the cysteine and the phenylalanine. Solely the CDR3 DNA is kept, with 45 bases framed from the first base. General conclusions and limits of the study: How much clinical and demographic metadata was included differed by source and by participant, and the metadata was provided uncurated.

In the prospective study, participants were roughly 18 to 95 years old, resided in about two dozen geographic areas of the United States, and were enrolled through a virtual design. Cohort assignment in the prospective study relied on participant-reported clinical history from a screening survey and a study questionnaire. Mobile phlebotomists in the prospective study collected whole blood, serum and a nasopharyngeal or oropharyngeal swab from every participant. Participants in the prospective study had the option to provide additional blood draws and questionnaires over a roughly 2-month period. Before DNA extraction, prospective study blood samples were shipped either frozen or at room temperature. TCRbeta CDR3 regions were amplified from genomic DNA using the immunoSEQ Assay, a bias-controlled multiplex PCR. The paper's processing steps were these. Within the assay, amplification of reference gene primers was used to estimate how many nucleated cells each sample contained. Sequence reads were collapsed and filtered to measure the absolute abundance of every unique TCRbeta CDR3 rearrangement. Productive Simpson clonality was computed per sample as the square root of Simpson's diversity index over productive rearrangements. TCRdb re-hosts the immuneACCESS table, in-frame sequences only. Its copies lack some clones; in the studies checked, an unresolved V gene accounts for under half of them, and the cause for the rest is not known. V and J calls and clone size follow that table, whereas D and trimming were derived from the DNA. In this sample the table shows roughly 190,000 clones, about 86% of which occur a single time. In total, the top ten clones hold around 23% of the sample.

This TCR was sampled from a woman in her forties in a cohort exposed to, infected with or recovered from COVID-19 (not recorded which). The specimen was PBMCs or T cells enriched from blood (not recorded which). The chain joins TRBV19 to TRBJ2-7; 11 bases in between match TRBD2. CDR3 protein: CASSMSASGRYEQYF. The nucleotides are TGTGCCAGTAGTATGTCGGCTAGCGGGAGGTACGAGCAGTACTTC.